This TCR beta chain was obtained from a study of beta chain features in type 1 diabetes. Expressed TCRB transcripts were sequenced, since all the RNA that had been isolated was reverse transcribed. Sequenced by immunoSEQ multiplex PCR; TCRdb stores in-frame clones only, minus some. The data contain under 950,000 clones, about 17% of them singletons. This clone occurred a few times. The antigen remains undetermined. Study-wide results and limits: Because the template was cDNA, high-expressing cells might be over-represented.

From germline, CDR1 is MGHRA and CDR2 YSYEKL. The CDR3 has 14 residues. The V end lost 0 bases, the J end lost 2 bases, and 8 bases lay between the germline ends. The V and J genes are TRBV4-1 and TRBJ2-7; perhaps TRBD2 as D (5 bases). Sequences were obtained from naive CD4+ T cells from blood. The origin of this receptor is a woman between 18 and 29 years old in good health. The CDR3 sequence: CASSQERVTYEQYF. CDR3 sequence (DNA): TGCGCCAGCAGCCAAGAGAGGGTAACCTACGAGCAGTACTTC.